The 16 T cell receptor beta chains below all came from one sample that was sequenced in a study of T cell repertoires and HLA-DP antigens. Libraries were prepared by immunoSEQ multiplex PCR; TCRdb keeps only in-frame clonotypes and omits some of them. Of about 89,000 clones in the sample, roughly 86% were seen once. The antigens for these receptors are not known. Sequencing was performed on CD4+ T cells from PBMCs. All receptors come from a man aged 50 to 60 in good health and CMV-seronegative.

J is TRBJ2-5 and V is TRBV7-2; D gene uncertain. The germline CDR1 and CDR2 sequences are SGHTA and FQGNSA. Trimming pared 1 base from V and 6 bases from J, leaving 9 bases between. The CDR3 length is 13 residues. CDR3 bases: TGTGCCAGCAGCTTAGTCTCCACGAAGACCCAGTACTTC. Protein: CASSLVSTKTQYF.

The chain has TRBV11-2 and TRBJ2-5; no clear D gene. There are 13 residues in the CDR3. V lost 1 base and J lost 5, with 8 bases in between. Germline loops: CDR1 SGHAT, CDR2 FQNNGV. CDR3 sequence (DNA): TGTGCCAGCAGCTTAGTCCCCGTCGAGACCCAGTACTTC. This gives the protein CASSLVPVETQYF.

The chain combines TRBV18 with TRBJ2-7, with TRBD1 matching 8 bases. The CDR3 contains 14 residues. Unmatched junction bases numbered 4, after V lost 4 bases and J lost 2 bases. Germline CDR1 KGHSH, CDR2 LQKENI. The CDR3 DNA sequence: TGTGCCAGCTCACACCCGGGACAGGCCTACGAGCAGTACTTC. It encodes CASSHPGQAYEQYF.

The V gene is TRBV7-2, the J gene TRBJ1-2; 7 bases are shared with TRBD1. V lost 6 bases to trimming and J lost 5 bases; unmatched junction nucleotides: 15. This CDR3 region has 16 residues. CDR1 SGHTA and CDR2 FQGNSA come from the germline V gene. This CDR3 reads CASRFSGAGGLYGYTF. The CDR3 nucleotides are TGTGCCAGCAGGTTTAGTGGGGCAGGGGGTCTTTATGGCTACACCTTC.

In this sample, this clone turned up a few times. The rearrangement uses TRBV6-5 and TRBJ1-4; 7 bases align to TRBD1. Germline V gene data show CDR1 as MNHEY and CDR2 as SVGAGI. Trimming took 4 bases from V and 8 from J; bases not matched to a gene: 7. This CDR3 contains 14 residues. The CDR3 loop is CASSLRQGREKLFF. CDR3 nucleotide sequence: TGTGCCAGCAGTTTAAGACAGGGTCGCGAAAAACTGTTTTTT.

The chain joins TRBV18 to TRBJ2-3; 9 bases align to TRBD2. J gave up 6 bases and V 0 bases, and 10 bases lay outside the gene matches. There are 17 residues in the CDR3. Germline V gene lookup returns CDR1 KGHSH and CDR2 LQKENI. The chain's CDR3 is CASSPPALAGRADTQYF. As DNA, the CDR3 is TGTGCCAGCTCACCACCGGCCCTAGCGGGGAGGGCGGATACGCAGTATTTT.

This chain connects TRBV18 to TRBJ1-5; weak D call: TRBD1 (5 bases). The CDR3 covers 13 residues. Germline CDR1 KGHSH, CDR2 LQKENI. Trimming removed 5 bases at V and 6 bases at J, with 11 bases between. CDR3 DNA: TGTGCCAGCTCAGGGCGGGGGGTTCAGCCCCAGCATTTT. Translating gives CASSGRGVQPQHF. Supplemented by reference TRBV18 and TRBJ1-5, the full variable domain reads NAGVMQNPRHLVRRRGQEARLRCSPMKGHSHVYWYRQLPEEGLKFMVYLQKENIIDESGMPKERFSAEFPKEGPSILRIQQVVRGDSAAYFCASSGRGVQPQHFGDGTRLSIL.

This clone was recorded once. The chain links TRBV10-1 to TRBJ1-4; unclear D gene. The CDR3 has 13 amino acids. Looked up from germline, CDR1 is WNHNN and CDR2 is SYGVQD (reference sequence). Trimming removed 8 bases at V and 5 bases at J, with 12 bases between. The CDR3 DNA reads TGCGCCAGCGCCAGGACTCTCAATGAAAAACTGTTTTTT. This gives the protein CASARTLNEKLFF.

The V gene is TRBV23-1, the J gene TRBJ1-5, with D unresolved. TRBV23-1 is an ORF, with its function uncertain. This CDR3 has 16 amino acids. Trimming stripped 0 bases from V and 4 bases from J, with 13 bases between. CDR3 in DNA: TGCGCCAGCAGTCAATCGCAGGATCGGACTAATCAGCCCCAGCATTTT. This encodes CASSQSQDRTNQPQHF.

This sequence joins TRBV5-5 and TRBJ2-5; D is unresolved. This CDR3 is 12 amino acids long. V lost 4 bases and J lost 5, with 9 bases in between. The V gene's germline CDR1 is SGHKS and CDR2 YYEKEE (reference sequence). The CDR3 coding sequence is TGTGCCAGCAGCCGTCGTGAGGAGACCCAGTACTTC. This translates into CASSRREETQYF.

The chain carries TRBV19 and TRBJ1-5, with no clear D. V shed 6 bases and J shed 5 bases, with 5 bases lying between them. The CDR3 has 11 amino acids. CDR1 is LNHDA and CDR2 is SQIVND in the germline V gene (reference sequence). The CDR3, as DNA: TGTGCCAGTAGAGGAGATCAGCCCCAGCATTTT. It is translated as CASRGDQPQHF.

The rearrangement uses TRBV18 and TRBJ2-1, with D unclear. There are 14 residues in the CDR3. Trimming shortened V by 2 bases and J by 5 bases, and 10 bases separated the two germline ends. The germline gives CDR1 KGHSH, CDR2 LQKENI. CDR3 region: CASSPTSGDNEQFF. The CDR3 region has the DNA TGTGCCAGCTCACCAACCAGTGGGGACAATGAGCAGTTCTTC. Using reference TRBV18 and TRBJ2-1 for the parts outside the CDR3, the full variable domain is NAGVMQNPRHLVRRRGQEARLRCSPMKGHSHVYWYRQLPEEGLKFMVYLQKENIIDESGMPKERFSAEFPKEGPSILRIQQVVRGDSAAYFCASSPTSGDNEQFFGPGTRLTVL.

The rearrangement uses TRBV7-2 and TRBJ1-1; D is perhaps TRBD1 (6 bases). V shed 8 bases and J shed 1 base, with 17 bases lying between them. Germline CDR1 reads SGHTA; CDR2 reads FQGNSA. The CDR3 runs to 15 residues. The CDR3 sequence: CASYGGGLANTEAFF. CDR3 nucleotides: TGTGCCAGCTATGGGGGGGGCCTCGCGAACACTGAAGCTTTCTTT.

The V gene is TRBV10-1, the J gene TRBJ2-2, with D uncertain. The length of the CDR3 is 14 residues. Trimming took 0 bases from V and 2 from J, leaving 4 bases between them. Germline-derived CDR1 and CDR2 are WNHNN and SYGVQD (reference sequence). The CDR3 spells CASSESLNTGELFF. The CDR3 coding sequence is TGCGCCAGCAGTGAGTCGCTAAACACCGGGGAGCTGTTTTTT.

The chain is built from TRBV2 and TRBJ2-7; 7 nucleotides line up with TRBD2. Trimming removed 2 bases from V and 3 bases from J; junction bases left unmatched: 7. Germline-derived CDR1 and CDR2 are SNHLY and FYNNEI. The CDR3 runs 15 residues. CDR3 amino acids: CASSEYGTNFYEQYF. The DNA for the CDR3 is TGTGCCAGCAGTGAATACGGGACTAACTTCTACGAGCAGTACTTC.

The chain links TRBV28 to TRBJ1-6; the D gene is possibly TRBD1 (5 bases). The CDR3 sequence is 15 residues long. Germline CDR1 and CDR2: MDHEN and SYDVKM. The V and J ends lost 3 bases and 9 bases respectively, with 15 bases between them. Here the CDR3 reads CASSFRRGLFSPLHF. In nucleotides, the CDR3 is TGTGCCAGCAGTTTCCGTCGGGGGTTATTTTCACCCCTCCACTTT.